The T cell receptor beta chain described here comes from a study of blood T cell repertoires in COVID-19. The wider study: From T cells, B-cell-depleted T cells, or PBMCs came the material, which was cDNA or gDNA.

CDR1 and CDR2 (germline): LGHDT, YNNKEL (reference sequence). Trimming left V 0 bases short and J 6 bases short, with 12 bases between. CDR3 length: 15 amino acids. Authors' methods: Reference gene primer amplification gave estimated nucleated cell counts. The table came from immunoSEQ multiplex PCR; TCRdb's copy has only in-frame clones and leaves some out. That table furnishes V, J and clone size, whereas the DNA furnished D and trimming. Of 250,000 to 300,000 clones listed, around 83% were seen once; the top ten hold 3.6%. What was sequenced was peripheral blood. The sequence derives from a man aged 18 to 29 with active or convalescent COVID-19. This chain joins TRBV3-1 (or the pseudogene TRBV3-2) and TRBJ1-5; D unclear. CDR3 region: CASSQDRREGQPQHF. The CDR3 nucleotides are TGTGCCAGCAGCCAAGACAGGCGGGAGGGTCAGCCCCAGCATTTT.